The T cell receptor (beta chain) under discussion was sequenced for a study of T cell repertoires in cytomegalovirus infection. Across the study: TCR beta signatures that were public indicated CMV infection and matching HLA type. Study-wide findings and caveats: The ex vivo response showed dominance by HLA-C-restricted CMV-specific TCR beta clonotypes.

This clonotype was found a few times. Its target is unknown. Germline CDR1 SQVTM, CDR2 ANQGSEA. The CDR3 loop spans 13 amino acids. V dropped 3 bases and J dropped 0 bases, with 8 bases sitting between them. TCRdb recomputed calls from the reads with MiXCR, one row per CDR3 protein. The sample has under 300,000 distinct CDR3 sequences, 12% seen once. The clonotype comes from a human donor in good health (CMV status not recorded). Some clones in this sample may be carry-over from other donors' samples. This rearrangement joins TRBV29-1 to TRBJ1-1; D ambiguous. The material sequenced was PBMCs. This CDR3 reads CSVDLQLNTEAFF. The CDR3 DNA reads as TGCAGCGTTGATCTACAGTTGAACACTGAAGCTTTCTTT. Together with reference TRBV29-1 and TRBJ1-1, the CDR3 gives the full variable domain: SAVISQKPSRDICQRGTSLTIQCQVDSQVTMMFWYRQQPGQSLTLIATANQGSEATYESGFVIDKFPISRPNLTFSTLTVSNMSPEDSSIYLCSVDLQLNTEAFFGQGTRLTVV.